This T cell receptor beta chain is drawn from a study of T cell changes during pregnancy in multiple sclerosis. CDR3 length equals 15 residues. Germline loops: CDR1 MNHNS, CDR2 SASEGT. The repertoire was sequenced with immunoSEQ multiplex PCR; TCRdb's copy has only in-frame clones and lacks some. The table shows 60,000 or so clones, with roughly nine tenths occurring only once. Sample: peripheral blood, taken in the first trimester of pregnancy. The chain uses TRBV6-1 and TRBJ2-5; 10 bases align to TRBD1. The J call may be faulty, since TRBJ2-7 better matches the DNA end. This receptor was identified in a female donor with multiple sclerosis, enrolled in a pregnancy study. In DNA form, the CDR3 reads TGTGCCAGCAGTGAAGGGGGGACAGGGGCCTACGAGCAGTACTTC. Translation gives CASSEGGTGAYEQYF.